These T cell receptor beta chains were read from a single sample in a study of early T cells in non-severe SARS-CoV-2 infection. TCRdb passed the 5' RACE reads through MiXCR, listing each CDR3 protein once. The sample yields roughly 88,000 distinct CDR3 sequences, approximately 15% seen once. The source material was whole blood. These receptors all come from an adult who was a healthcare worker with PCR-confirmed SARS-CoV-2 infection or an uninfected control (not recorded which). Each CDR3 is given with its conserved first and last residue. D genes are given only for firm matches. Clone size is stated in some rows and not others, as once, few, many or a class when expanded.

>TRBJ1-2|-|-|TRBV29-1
TGCAGCGTTGATTGGGGAGGAGACTATGGCTACACCTTC
CSVDWGGDYGYTF
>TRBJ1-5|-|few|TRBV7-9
TGTGCCAGCAGCCGAGGGAGTACCAGCAATCAGCCCCAGCATTTT
CASSRGSTSNQPQHF
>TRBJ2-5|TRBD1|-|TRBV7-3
TGTGCCAGCAGCTTAACGGCGAGGGGGCCCCGAGAGACCCAGTACTTC
CASSLTARGPRETQYF
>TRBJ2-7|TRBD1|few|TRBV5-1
TGCGCCAGCAGCTTGGAGTCCGGGACAGGTCGCGAGCAGTACTTC
CASSLESGTGREQYF
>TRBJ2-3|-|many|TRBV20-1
TGCAGTGCTGGCAGTGACAGTCACACAGATACGCAGTATTTT
CSAGSDSHTDTQYF
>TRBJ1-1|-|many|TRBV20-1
TGCAGTGCTAGGGAGGACGGCGACGCTTTCTTT
CSAREDGDAFF
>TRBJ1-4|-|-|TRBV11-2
TGTGCCAGCAGCTTAGGAGGCAGTACAGATGAAAAACTGTTTTTT
CASSLGGSTDEKLFF
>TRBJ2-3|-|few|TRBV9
TGTGCCAGCAGCGTAGAAGGGTCCACAGATACGCAGTATTTT
CASSVEGSTDTQYF
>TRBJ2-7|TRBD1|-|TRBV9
TGTGCCAGCAGCGCCGCCGGGACAGGGGGCGAGCAGTACTTC
CASSAAGTGGEQYF
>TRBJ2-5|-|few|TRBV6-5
TGTGCCAGCAGCTCCCCTGGCCAAGAGACCCAGTACTTC
CASSSPGQETQYF
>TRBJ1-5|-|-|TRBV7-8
TGTGCCAGCAGCTTAGGACCGGCGCCCCGAGATCAGCCCCAGCATTTT
CASSLGPAPRDQPQHF
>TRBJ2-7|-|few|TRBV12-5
TGTGCTAGTGGACCCGGCAGCGGTCCTACCTACGAGCAGTACTTC
CASGPGSGPTYEQYF
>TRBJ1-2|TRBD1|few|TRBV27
TGTGCCAGCAGTCTTGGGACAGGGTTTGGGTATGGCTACACCTTC
CASSLGTGFGYGYTF
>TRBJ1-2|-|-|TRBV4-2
TGTGCCAGCAGCCAAGATAACAGTTATGGCTACACCTTC
CASSQDNSYGYTF
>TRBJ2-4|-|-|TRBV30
TGTGCCTGGAGTGGTGGGTTACTAGCCAAAAACATTCAGTACTTC
CAWSGGLLAKNIQYF
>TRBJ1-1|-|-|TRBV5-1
TGCGCCAGCAGCTTGGACAGTACAGACACTGAAGCTTTCTTT
CASSLDSTDTEAFF